This passage covers 17 T cell receptor beta chains from one sample sequenced in a study of Ad26.COV2.S vaccination and SARS-CoV-2 variants. Regarding treatment: some 20 received Ad26.COV2.S at low or high dose, single or two shots; a few received placebo; per-sample allocation not given. Sampling took place 63 days after the first vaccine or placebo injection. Data came from immunoSEQ multiplex PCR; TCRdb stores just in-frame clones and leaves some out. The data show about 400,000 clones, roughly 90% seen once. The sequenced sample was peripheral blood, obtained in a trial of Ad26.COV2.S vaccine versus placebo. Receptors originate from a person aged 18-60 years who received the Ad26.COV2.S COVID-19 vaccine or a placebo.

This chain uses TRBV6-6 with TRBJ2-2; either TRBD1 or TRBD2 may supply D (6 bases each). V shed 2 bases and J shed 6 bases, with 10 bases lying between them. The germline V gene has CDR1 MNHNY and CDR2 SVGAGI (reference sequence). This CDR3 is 14 amino acids long. The CDR3 spells CASSYHREAGELFF. The CDR3 nucleotides read TGTGCCAGCAGTTACCACAGGGAGGCCGGGGAGCTGTTTTTT.

The gene calls are TRBV21-1 and TRBJ1-2; the table's D call, TRBD1, has no DNA check behind it. TRBV21-1 is annotated as a pseudogene. This CDR3 region has 14 residues. Here the CDR3 reads CASRGPVANYGYTF. The CDR3, as DNA: TGTGCCAGCAGGGGGCCAGTTGCTAACTATGGCTACACCTTC.

This clone was detected a few times. The rearrangement joins TRBV10-1 to TRBJ1-5, with D hard to call. CDR3 size: 13 residues. V lost 11 bases and J 0 bases, leaving 11 bases between the germline ends. CDR1 WNHNN and CDR2 SYGVQD come from the germline V gene (reference sequence). The CDR3 spells CARRAYSNQPQHF. The CDR3 bases are TGCGCCCGTCGGGCTTATAGCAATCAGCCCCAGCATTTT.

Of note for this clone: Other DNA sequences from this sample encode an identical CDR3 as well. This rearrangement joins TRBV5-6 to TRBJ2-5, with 8 positions matching TRBD2. CDR3 length: 15 amino acids. Germline V gene data show CDR1 as SGHDT and CDR2 as YYEEEE. V shed 2 bases and J 1 base; nucleotides not matched to a gene: 4. In nucleotides, the CDR3 is TGTGCCAGCAGCTTTGGAGCGGGGGCCCAAGAGACCCAGTACTTC. The encoded protein is CASSFGAGAQETQYF.

This clone turned up a few times. J is TRBJ1-1 and V is TRBV10-1; no clear D. The CDR3 contains 12 residues. In germline, CDR1 is WNHNN, CDR2 SYGVQD (reference sequence). Trimming took off 5 bases at V and 2 bases at J, with 6 bases between the two ends. CDR3 DNA sequence: TGCGCCAGCAGTCAGAGAAACACTGAAGCTTTCTTT. It specifies CASSQRNTEAFF.

The chain combines TRBV5-1 with TRBJ2-1; 8 bases fit TRBD2. V dropped 4 bases and J dropped 3; count of bases not matched to a gene: 12. This CDR3 region has 17 residues. Germline CDR1 SGHRS, CDR2 YFSETQ. This CDR3 reads CASSAKRVAGLYNEQFF. Here the CDR3 DNA reads TGCGCCAGCAGCGCAAAAAGAGTAGCGGGGCTCTACAATGAGCAGTTCTTC. Based on the CDR3 plus reference TRBV5-1 and TRBJ2-1, the full variable domain is KAGVTQTPRYLIKTRGQQVTLSCSPISGHRSVSWYQQTPGQGLQFLFEYFSETQRNKGNFPGRFSGRQFSNSRSEMNVSTLELGDSALYLCASSAKRVAGLYNEQFFGPGTRLTVL.

V and J are TRBV5-4 and TRBJ1-4; a weak D match, TRBD1 (5 bases). Trimming removed 3 bases at V and 8 bases at J, with 14 bases between. Per germline, CDR1 SGHNT and CDR2 YYREEE (reference sequence). The CDR3 is 14 residues long. The CDR3 loop reads CASSSRGGVEKLFF. The CDR3 coding sequence is TGTGCCAGCAGCTCCCGTGGGGGAGTAGAAAAACTGTTTTTT.

This chain uses TRBV18 with TRBJ2-5, with TRBD2 as a possible D gene (6 bases). Per the germline V gene, CDR1 is KGHSH and CDR2 is LQKENI. The germline V and J ends were trimmed by 5 bases and 2 bases, with 9 bases remaining between them. This CDR3 has 13 residues. The CDR3 sequence is CASSWREQETQYF. CDR3 bases: TGTGCCAGCTCATGGCGGGAACAAGAGACCCAGTACTTC. Drawing the rest from reference TRBV18 and TRBJ2-5, the complete variable domain is NAGVMQNPRHLVRRRGQEARLRCSPMKGHSHVYWYRQLPEEGLKFMVYLQKENIIDESGMPKERFSAEFPKEGPSILRIQQVVRGDSAAYFCASSWREQETQYFGPGTRLLVL.

The J gene is TRBJ2-3, the V gene TRBV5-1, with TRBD2 as a possible D gene (6 bases). Trimming pared 7 bases from V and 0 bases from J, leaving 9 bases between. This CDR3 spans 13 amino acids. Per the germline V gene, CDR1 is SGHRS and CDR2 is YFSETQ. The CDR3 loop is CASRGTSTDTQYF. DNA of the CDR3: TGCGCCAGCCGGGGGACGAGCACAGATACGCAGTATTTT.

V and J are TRBV29-1 and TRBJ2-5, with D maybe TRBD1 (6 bases). The CDR3 sequence is 15 residues long. From germline, CDR1 is SQVTM and CDR2 ANQGSEA. V shed 6 bases and J shed 2 bases, with 19 bases lying between them. CDR3 loop: CSVSRTGSEQETQYF. In DNA form, the CDR3 reads TGCAGCGTCTCCCGAACAGGGTCGGAGCAAGAGACCCAGTACTTC.

This rearrangement joins TRBV9 to TRBJ2-2; no clear D gene. The CDR3 runs to 15 residues. V was trimmed by 0 bases and J by 7 bases, leaving 13 bases between them. Germline V lookup: CDR1 SGDLS, CDR2 YYNGEE. The CDR3 is CASSVALSANGELFF. CDR3 in DNA: TGTGCCAGCAGCGTAGCACTCTCGGCGAACGGGGAGCTGTTTTTT.

The genes are TRBV10-3 and TRBJ1-1; the D is unclear. Germline CDR1 is ENHRY and CDR2 is SYGVKD. The CDR3 is made up of 12 amino acids. Trimming took off 4 bases at V and 2 bases at J, with 5 bases between the two ends. Here the CDR3 reads CAISVGNTEAFF. CDR3 DNA: TGTGCCATCAGTGTCGGAAACACTGAAGCTTTCTTT.

V is TRBV19 and J is TRBJ2-1; D is perhaps TRBD1 or TRBD2 (7 bases each). Deletions cut 5 bases from V and 3 bases from J, with 32 bases between. Germline CDR1 LNHDA, CDR2 SQIVND (reference sequence). This CDR3 comprises 21 residues. The CDR3 reads CASSAAPIDRVTGLLYNEQFF. DNA for the CDR3: TGTGCCAGTAGTGCCGCCCCTATCGACAGGGTTACGGGACTACTCTACAATGAGCAGTTCTTC.

This clone was seen only once. This chain uses TRBV28 with TRBJ2-5; 13 bases line up with TRBD2. The CDR3 length is 16 residues. The germline gives CDR1 MDHEN, CDR2 SYDVKM. V dropped 6 bases and J dropped 1; count of bases not matched to a gene: 5. This CDR3 is CASSGLAGAFQETQYF. The CDR3 region has the DNA TGTGCCAGCAGCGGACTAGCGGGAGCATTCCAAGAGACCCAGTACTTC. Looking up the rest from reference TRBV28 and TRBJ2-5 gives the full variable domain: DVKVTQSSRYLVKRTGEKVFLECVQDMDHENMFWYRQDPGLGLRLIYFSYDVKMKEKGDIPEGYSVSREKKERFSLILESASTNQTSMYLCASSGLAGAFQETQYFGPGTRLLVL.

The J gene is TRBJ2-7, the V gene TRBV28, with D possibly being TRBD1 (6 bases). With 7 bases removed from V and 7 bases from J, the gap between germline ends came to 14 bases. The CDR3 has 12 residues. Per germline, CDR1 MDHEN and CDR2 SYDVKM. The CDR3 region is CASKQGNREQYF. The CDR3 nucleotides are TGTGCCAGCAAGCAGGGGAATAGGGAGCAGTACTTC.

The rearrangement uses TRBV9 and TRBJ2-3, with a weak D call TRBD2 (6 bases). V lost 0 bases, J lost 5 bases, and 13 bases lay in between. CDR1 is SGDLS, CDR2 YYNGEE, per germline. The CDR3 contains 15 residues. CDR3 in amino acids: CASSVDGSSLDTQYF. Here the CDR3 DNA reads TGTGCCAGCAGCGTAGACGGGAGTAGTCTAGATACGCAGTATTTT.

CDR3 DNA: TGTGCCAGCAGCCAATCGCAGGGACTCTCCTACGAGCAGTACTTC. Protein product: CASSQSQGLSYEQYF. This rearrangement joins TRBV3-1 (or the pseudogene TRBV3-2) to TRBJ2-7; D is perhaps TRBD2 (6 bases). Trimming pared 2 bases from V and 0 bases from J, leaving 11 bases between. CDR3 length: 15 amino acids. From germline, CDR1 is LGHDT and CDR2 YNNKEL (reference sequence).